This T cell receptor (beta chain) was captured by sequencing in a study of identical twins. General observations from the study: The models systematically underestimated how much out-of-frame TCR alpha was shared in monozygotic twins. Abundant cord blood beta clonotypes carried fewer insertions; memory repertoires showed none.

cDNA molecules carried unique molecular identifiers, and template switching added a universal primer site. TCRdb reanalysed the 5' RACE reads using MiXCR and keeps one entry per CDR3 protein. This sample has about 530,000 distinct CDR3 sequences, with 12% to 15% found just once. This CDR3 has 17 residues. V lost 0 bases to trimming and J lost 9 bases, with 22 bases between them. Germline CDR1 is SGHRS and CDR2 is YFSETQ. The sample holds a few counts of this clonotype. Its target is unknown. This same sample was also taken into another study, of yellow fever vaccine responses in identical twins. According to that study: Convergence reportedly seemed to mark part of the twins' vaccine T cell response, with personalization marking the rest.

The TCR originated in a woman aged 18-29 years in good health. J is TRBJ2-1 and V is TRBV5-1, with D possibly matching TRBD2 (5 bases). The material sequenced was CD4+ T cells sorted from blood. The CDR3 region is CASSLDTSRGLGGEQFF. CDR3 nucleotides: TGCGCCAGCAGCTTGGATACGAGTCGGGGTCTGGGTGGTGAGCAGTTCTTC.